The 2 T cell receptor beta chains listed next were all sequenced from one sample in a study of blood T cell repertoires in COVID-19. The table came from immunoSEQ multiplex PCR; TCRdb's copy has only in-frame clones and leaves some out. The table has about 130,000 clones, around 82% seen once. Sequencing was carried out using peripheral blood. The receptors shown here come from a man aged 55 to 70 with acute or convalescent COVID-19.

The DNA for the CDR3 is TGTGCCAGCAGTGAAGGACTAGCGAACTACGAGCAGTACTTC. Translation: CASSEGLANYEQYF. This chain connects TRBV5-8 to TRBJ2-7; 9 bases are a match to TRBD2. The CDR3 runs to 14 residues. With 5 bases clipped from V and 3 bases from J, the junction kept 6 bases outside the gene matches. Germline assignment: CDR1 SGHTS and CDR2 YDEGEE.

The J gene is TRBJ2-7, the V gene TRBV12-3 or TRBV12-4; D possibly corresponds to TRBD1 (6 bases). With 5 bases removed from V and 2 bases from J, the gap between germline ends came to 10 bases. The length of the CDR3 is 13 residues. In DNA, the CDR3 is TGTGCCAGCAGTCGGGACACTACCTACGAGCAGTACTTC. Amino acid sequence: CASSRDTTYEQYF.